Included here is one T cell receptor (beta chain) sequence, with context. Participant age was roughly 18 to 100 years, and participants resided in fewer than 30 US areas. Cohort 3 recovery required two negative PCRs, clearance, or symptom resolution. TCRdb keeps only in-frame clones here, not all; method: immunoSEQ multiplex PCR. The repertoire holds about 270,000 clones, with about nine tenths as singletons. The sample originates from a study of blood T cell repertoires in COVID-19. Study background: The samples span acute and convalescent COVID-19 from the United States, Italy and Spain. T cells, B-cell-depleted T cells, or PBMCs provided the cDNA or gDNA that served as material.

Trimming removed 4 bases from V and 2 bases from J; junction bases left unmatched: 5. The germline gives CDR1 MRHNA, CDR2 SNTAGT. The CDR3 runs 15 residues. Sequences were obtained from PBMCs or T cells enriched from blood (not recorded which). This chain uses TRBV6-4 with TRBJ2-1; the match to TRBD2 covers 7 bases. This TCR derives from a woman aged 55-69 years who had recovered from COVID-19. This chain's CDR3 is CASSAEAGTYNEQFF. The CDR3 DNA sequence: TGTGCCAGCAGTGCAGAAGCGGGGACCTACAATGAGCAGTTCTTC.